Shown below are 10 T cell receptor beta chains from a single sample sequenced in a study of blood T cell repertoires in COVID-19. Some clones are missing from TCRdb's copy, which holds only in-frame ones; the method was immunoSEQ multiplex PCR. Of about 190,000 clones listed, around 85% are singletons. Source material: peripheral blood. These receptor sequences come from a woman aged 45-65 years with acute or convalescent COVID-19.

The V gene is TRBV7-8, the J gene TRBJ2-5; no clear D gene. Per the germline V gene, CDR1 is SGHVS and CDR2 is FQNEAQ. The V end lost 2 bases, the J end lost 2 bases, and 6 bases lay between the germline ends. The CDR3 is made up of 13 amino acids. CDR3 in DNA: TGTGCCAGCAGCTTAAACAGACAAGAGACCCAGTACTTC. This codes for CASSLNRQETQYF.

J is TRBJ2-4 and V is TRBV18, with D possibly TRBD2 on 6 matching bases. Germline assignment: CDR1 KGHSH and CDR2 LQKENI. Trimming took 5 bases from V and 5 from J, leaving 13 bases between them. CDR3 length: 14 amino acids. The CDR3 protein is CASSGTEGQNIQYF. The CDR3, as DNA: TGTGCCAGCTCAGGAACGGAGGGTCAAAACATTCAGTACTTC.

The chain recombines TRBV27 with TRBJ2-7, with 9 bases matching TRBD1. CDR3 length equals 14 residues. The trim removed 10 bases at V and 4 bases at J, leaving 11 bases unmatched. Germline CDR1 and CDR2: MNHEY and SMNVEV (reference sequence). The CDR3 is CATKTGTGLYEQYF. The CDR3 DNA reads as TGTGCCACCAAAACGGGGACAGGGCTTTACGAGCAGTACTTC.

This clone occurred a few times. Different DNA sequences within this sample yield the same CDR3. The chain is built from TRBV7-2 and TRBJ1-6; D is uncertain. This CDR3 is 15 amino acids long. Per the germline V gene, CDR1 is SGHTA and CDR2 is FQGNSA. Trimming pared 5 bases from V and 1 base from J, leaving 9 bases between. CDR3 region: CASSLPGSYNSPLHF. As DNA, the CDR3 is TGTGCCAGCAGCCTCCCCGGGTCCTATAATTCACCCCTCCACTTT.

The V and J genes are TRBV28 and TRBJ1-1, with 9 bases that match TRBD1. V trimming: 4 bases; J trimming: 4 bases; junction bases outside the gene matches: 7. Germline CDR1 is MDHEN and CDR2 is SYDVKM. This CDR3 contains 15 residues. CDR3 DNA: TGTGCCAGCAGTTCGTTGACAGGGGGTAGCACTGAAGCTTTCTTT. It is translated as CASSSLTGGSTEAFF.

The chain couples TRBV24-1 to TRBJ1-1; D is uncertain. Germline loops: CDR1 KGHDR, CDR2 SFDVKD. The CDR3 has 14 amino acids. Trimming left V 5 bases short and J 3 bases short, with 12 bases between. DNA of the CDR3: TGTGCCACCAGTGCGCGGGGAAGCGACACTGAAGCTTTCTTT. Encoded protein: CATSARGSDTEAFF.

The chain employs TRBV6-5 and TRBJ2-2; a possible D gene is TRBD1 (6 bases). The CDR3 sequence is 15 residues long. Trimming cost V 2 bases and J 8 bases, with 15 bases left between them. Germline CDR1 and CDR2: MNHEY and SVGAGI. The CDR3 DNA reads as TGTGCCAGCAGTTACACTACAGGGTCAACGGGGGAGCTGTTTTTT. Its translation is CASSYTTGSTGELFF.

V usage is TRBV6-4 and J usage is TRBJ1-1; 7 bases fit TRBD1. The CDR3 consists of 17 residues. V dropped 6 bases and J dropped 9; count of bases not matched to a gene: 22. Germline V gene sequence: CDR1 MRHNA, CDR2 SNTAGT. For the CDR3, the DNA is TGTGCCAGCAGACCTTTACCTACCGGGACAGCAAGGTGGAAAGCTTTCTTT. It is translated as CASRPLPTGTARWKAFF.

The rearrangement links TRBV27 to TRBJ1-6, with 8 nucleotides matching TRBD1. The J segment lost 8 bases and the V segment lost 2 bases, leaving 5 bases of the junction unmatched. The CDR3 covers 15 residues. Germline V gives CDR1 MNHEY, CDR2 SMNVEV (reference sequence). CDR3 protein: CASSLAGTGYSPLHF. The CDR3 region has the DNA TGTGCCAGCAGTTTAGCCGGGACAGGTTATTCACCCCTCCACTTT.

CDR3 sequence: CASSQGPRGSYNSPLHF. CDR3 DNA sequence: TGTGCCAGCAGCCAAGGCCCCAGGGGCTCCTATAATTCACCCCTCCACTTT. The chain has TRBV14 and TRBJ1-6, with D possibly matching TRBD1 (6 bases). The V end was cut by 1 base, the J end by 0 bases, with 10 bases between. The length of the CDR3 is 17 residues. Germline values: CDR1 SGHDN, CDR2 FVKESK.